These T cell receptor beta chains were read from a single sample in a study of blood T cell repertoires in COVID-19. Profiled with immunoSEQ multiplex PCR; TCRdb holds only in-frame clones, not every one. The sample has approximately 47,000 clones; around 86% are singletons. Material: peripheral blood. These receptors all stem from a woman aged 60-70 years with acute or convalescent COVID-19. Both conserved end residues are trimmed from each CDR3. Fields, in order: V gene, J gene, CDR3 protein.

V gene: TRBV15
J gene: TRBJ1-4
CDR3 protein: ATSRPGTGLNEKLF

V gene: TRBV4-1
J gene: TRBJ1-2
CDR3 protein: ASSPAGGTTYGYT

V gene: TRBV5-1
J gene: TRBJ1-2
CDR3 protein: ASSRVEGYYGYT

V gene: TRBV6-6
J gene: TRBJ2-7
CDR3 protein: ASSYGLFYEQY

V gene: TRBV28
J gene: TRBJ1-2
CDR3 protein: ASSPGTANYGYT

V gene: TRBV7-3
J gene: TRBJ2-2
CDR3 protein: ASSPGTAITGELF

V gene: TRBV1
J gene: TRBJ2-1
CDR3 protein: TSTWTSGSHCNEQF

V gene: TRBV19
J gene: TRBJ1-4
CDR3 protein: ASSMSGYRRGSEKLF

V gene: TRBV11-3
J gene: TRBJ1-1
CDR3 protein: ASSSSPGRALNTEAF

V gene: TRBV3-1/TRBV3-2
J gene: TRBJ2-7
CDR3 protein: ASSRTSGSYEQY

V gene: TRBV3-1/TRBV3-2
J gene: TRBJ1-1
CDR3 protein: ASSRRLGKTGRIKDTEAF

V gene: TRBV3-1/TRBV3-2
J gene: TRBJ1-1
CDR3 protein: ASSQHSQGWPF

V gene: TRBV6-4
J gene: TRBJ2-1
CDR3 protein: ASSEREGYNEQF

V gene: TRBV28
J gene: TRBJ1-2
CDR3 protein: ASSVLGGNYGYT

V gene: TRBV24-1
J gene: TRBJ1-5
CDR3 protein: ATSEGGLGNQPQH

V gene: TRBV4-1
J gene: TRBJ1-6
CDR3 protein: ASSQALSGVNSPLH

V gene: TRBV28
J gene: TRBJ1-2
CDR3 protein: ASQTGNYGYT

V gene: TRBV6-6
J gene: TRBJ1-1
CDR3 protein: ASSPRGGVNTEAF

V gene: TRBV5-1
J gene: TRBJ2-7
CDR3 protein: ASSLGAGLLNEQY

V gene: TRBV25-1
J gene: TRBJ1-2
CDR3 protein: ASTLGGNGGYT

V gene: TRBV15
J gene: TRBJ1-5
CDR3 protein: ATSNRVAAQPQH

V gene: TRBV29-1
J gene: TRBJ2-2
CDR3 protein: SVGTSSSTGELF

V gene: TRBV28
J gene: TRBJ1-1
CDR3 protein: ASRALGGGMNTEAF

V gene: TRBV18
J gene: TRBJ2-7
CDR3 protein: ASSPASEVYEQY

V gene: TRBV7-8
J gene: TRBJ2-7
CDR3 protein: ASSSRTGSSYEQY

V gene: TRBV7-9
J gene: TRBJ1-5
CDR3 protein: ASSLQGFNQPQH

V gene: TRBV28
J gene: TRBJ1-1
CDR3 protein: ASNYRPGGKSGGITEAF

V gene: TRBV4-2
J gene: TRBJ1-6
CDR3 protein: ASSVNRETNSPLH

V gene: TRBV28
J gene: TRBJ1-6
CDR3 protein: ASLTGTGGVWGNSPLH

V gene: TRBV25-1
J gene: TRBJ2-1
CDR3 protein: ASSHTAGGMYNEQF

V gene: TRBV7-9
J gene: TRBJ1-2
CDR3 protein: ASSLQENYGYT

V gene: TRBV24-1
J gene: TRBJ2-3
CDR3 protein: ATSYGGGTDTQY

V gene: TRBV23-1
J gene: TRBJ1-2
CDR3 protein: ASSHTPNYGYT

V gene: TRBV9
J gene: TRBJ2-7
CDR3 protein: ASSAASGLASSYEQY

V gene: TRBV30
J gene: TRBJ1-2
CDR3 protein: AWEDRGKYGYT

V gene: TRBV5-6
J gene: TRBJ1-2
CDR3 protein: ASSLRRLYGYT

V gene: TRBV4-2
J gene: TRBJ2-7
CDR3 protein: ASSQDRSGPWEQY

V gene: TRBV19
J gene: TRBJ1-5
CDR3 protein: ASRGRAGQPQH

V gene: TRBV28
J gene: TRBJ1-2
CDR3 protein: ASSSDRPRGYT

V gene: TRBV7-3
J gene: TRBJ2-1
CDR3 protein: ASSGTGGEGTGWNEQF

V gene: TRBV28
J gene: TRBJ1-2
CDR3 protein: ASSLEVRGYT

V gene: TRBV12-5
J gene: TRBJ1-1
CDR3 protein: ASGSYPGAEAF

V gene: TRBV19
J gene: TRBJ1-2
CDR3 protein: ASSALKGQGLIGLI

V gene: TRBV5-4
J gene: TRBJ1-1
CDR3 protein: ASSLDSLNTEAF

V gene: TRBV6-5
J gene: TRBJ2-3
CDR3 protein: ASRPSGVYSDTQY

V gene: TRBV27
J gene: TRBJ2-4
CDR3 protein: ASASGQGPEGAKNIQY

V gene: TRBV20-1
J gene: TRBJ1-1
CDR3 protein: SARDIQGTF

V gene: TRBV18
J gene: TRBJ1-1
CDR3 protein: ASSSRQGWGNTEAF

V gene: TRBV5-4
J gene: TRBJ2-5
CDR3 protein: ASSLKGEETQY

V gene: TRBV18
J gene: TRBJ2-7
CDR3 protein: ASYLLGRLAEQY

V gene: TRBV6-5
J gene: TRBJ1-3
CDR3 protein: ASGQGENTIY

V gene: TRBV10-3
J gene: TRBJ2-6
CDR3 protein: AINPGTGGIANVLT

V gene: TRBV19
J gene: TRBJ1-1
CDR3 protein: ASSIVGQNTEAF

V gene: TRBV7-9
J gene: TRBJ2-5
CDR3 protein: ASSSGTGGPETQY

V gene: TRBV7-9
J gene: TRBJ2-1
CDR3 protein: ASSLRQASYNEQF